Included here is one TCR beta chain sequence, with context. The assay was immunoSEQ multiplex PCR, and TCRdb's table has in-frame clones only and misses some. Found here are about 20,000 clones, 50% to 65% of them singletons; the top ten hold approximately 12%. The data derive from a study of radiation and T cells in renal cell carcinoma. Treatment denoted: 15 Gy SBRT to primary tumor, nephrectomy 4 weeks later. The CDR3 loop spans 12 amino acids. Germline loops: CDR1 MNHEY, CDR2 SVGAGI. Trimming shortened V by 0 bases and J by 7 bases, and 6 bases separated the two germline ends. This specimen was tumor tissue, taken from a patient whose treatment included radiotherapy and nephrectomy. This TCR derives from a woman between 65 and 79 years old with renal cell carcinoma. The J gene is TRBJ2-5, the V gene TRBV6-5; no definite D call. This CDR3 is CASSYSTGTQYF. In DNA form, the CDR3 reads TGTGCCAGCAGTTACTCGACCGGGACCCAGTACTTC.